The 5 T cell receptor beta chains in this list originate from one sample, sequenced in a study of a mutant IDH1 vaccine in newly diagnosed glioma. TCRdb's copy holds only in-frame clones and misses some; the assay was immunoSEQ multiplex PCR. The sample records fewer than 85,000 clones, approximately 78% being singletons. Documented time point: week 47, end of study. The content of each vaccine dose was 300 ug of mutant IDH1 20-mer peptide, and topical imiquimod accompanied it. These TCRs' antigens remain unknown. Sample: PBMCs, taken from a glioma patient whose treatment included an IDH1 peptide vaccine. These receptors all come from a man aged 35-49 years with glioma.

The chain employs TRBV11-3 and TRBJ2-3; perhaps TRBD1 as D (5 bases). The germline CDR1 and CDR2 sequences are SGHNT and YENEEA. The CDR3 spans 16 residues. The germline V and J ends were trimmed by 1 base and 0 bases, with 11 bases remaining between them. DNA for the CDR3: TGTGCCAGCAGCTTAGGAGATGGGGCAAGCACAGATACGCAGTATTTT. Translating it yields CASSLGDGASTDTQYF.

CDR3 sequence: CASSPGTGGLQETQYF. In DNA, the CDR3 is TGCGCCAGCAGCCCCGGGACAGGGGGCCTACAAGAGACCCAGTACTTC. J is TRBJ2-5 and V is TRBV5-1; TRBD1 agrees at 12 bases. The germline gives CDR1 SGHRS, CDR2 YFSETQ. The V segment lost 4 bases and the J segment 2 bases; nucleotides outside the gene matches: 6. This CDR3 comprises 16 residues.

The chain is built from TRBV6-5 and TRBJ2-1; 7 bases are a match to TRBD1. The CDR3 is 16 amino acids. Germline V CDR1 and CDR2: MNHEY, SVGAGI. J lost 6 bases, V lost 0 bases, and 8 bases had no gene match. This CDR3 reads CASSYSAQGEINEQFF. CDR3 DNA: TGTGCCAGCAGTTACTCGGCCCAGGGGGAAATCAATGAGCAGTTCTTC.

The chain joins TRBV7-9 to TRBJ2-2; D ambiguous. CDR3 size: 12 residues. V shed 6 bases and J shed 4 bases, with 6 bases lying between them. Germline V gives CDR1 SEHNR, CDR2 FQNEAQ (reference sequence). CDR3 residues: CASRDRTGELFF. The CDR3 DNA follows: TGTGCCAGCAGGGATCGCACCGGGGAGCTGTTTTTT.

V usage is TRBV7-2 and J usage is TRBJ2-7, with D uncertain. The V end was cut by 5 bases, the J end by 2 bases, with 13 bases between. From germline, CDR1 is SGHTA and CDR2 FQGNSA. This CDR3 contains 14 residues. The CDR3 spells CASSIGRIPYEQYF. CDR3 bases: TGTGCCAGCAGCATCGGACGGATCCCCTACGAGCAGTACTTC.